The rows below give T cell receptor beta chains drawn from one sample of a study of blood T cells in healthy people across ages. TCRdb called the 5' RACE reads again in MiXCR, with one record for every CDR3 protein. This sample has 1,500,000 or so distinct CDR3 sequences, with approximately 39% found just once. The sample was blood. The receptors originated from a woman aged 18-35 years in good health. CDR3s include the opening cysteine and the closing phenylalanine or tryptophan. A D gene is named only where the DNA matches it firmly. Size is stated for part of the rows, as once, few or many counts, or as a class when the clone is expanded.

TRBV7-9,.,TRBJ2-7,.,CASSSRPGHNNEQYF,TGTGCCAGCAGCTCCCGCCCGGGACACAACAATGAGCAGTACTTC
TRBV7-9,few,TRBJ2-1,.,CASSSWGTHTAYNEQFF,TGTGCCAGCAGCTCCTGGGGGACACATACTGCTTACAATGAGCAGTTCTTC
TRBV4-1,.,TRBJ2-1,.,CASSPTGAGAYNEQFF,TGCGCCAGCAGCCCGACGGGGGCGGGAGCATACAATGAGCAGTTCTTC
TRBV7-3,few,TRBJ1-2,TRBD1,CASSLGTVGGYTF,TGTGCCAGCAGCCTAGGGACAGTGGGGGGCTACACCTTC
TRBV4-3,.,TRBJ2-1,TRBD2,CASSRSGATYNEQFF,TGCGCCAGCAGCCGTAGCGGGGCTACCTACAATGAGCAGTTCTTC
TRBV5-1,.,TRBJ2-1,TRBD1,CASSLSRDRVPYNEQFF,TGCGCCAGCAGCTTGTCCCGGGACAGGGTTCCCTACAATGAGCAGTTCTTC
TRBV6-2/TRBV6-3,few,TRBJ2-1,TRBD1,CASSYSNRGRRNEQFF,TGTGCCAGCAGTTACTCGAACAGGGGGCGCAGGAATGAGCAGTTCTTC
TRBV6-5,few,TRBJ2-7,.,CASSYSKWGTSYEQYF,TGTGCCAGCAGTTACTCCAAGTGGGGTACCTCCTACGAGCAGTACTTC
TRBV12-3/TRBV12-4,few,TRBJ1-1,.,CASRQIGKTEAFF,TGTGCCAGCCGACAGATCGGGAAAACTGAAGCTTTCTTT
TRBV7-9,.,TRBJ2-3,.,CASLPGALTDTQYF,TGTGCCAGCCTCCCGGGGGCACTTACAGATACGCAGTATTTT
TRBV4-2,many,TRBJ2-7,TRBD1,CASSQDFRTGDHEQYF,TGTGCCAGCAGCCAAGACTTCCGGACAGGGGATCACGAGCAGTACTTC
TRBV12-3/TRBV12-4,.,TRBJ2-3,TRBD2,CASRKSSGSTDTQYF,TGTGCCAGCAGGAAATCTAGCGGTAGCACAGATACGCAGTATTTT
TRBV2,.,TRBJ1-1,.,CASILQSEAFF,TGTGCCAGCATCCTCCAATCCGAAGCTTTCTTT
TRBV6-5,few,TRBJ1-5,.,CASSYSDGGFKHF,TGTGCCAGCAGTTACTCGGACGGGGGATTCAAGCATTTT
TRBV4-2,.,TRBJ2-3,TRBD2,CASSHTPAGGSADTQYF,TGTGCCAGCAGCCACACCCCAGCGGGGGGATCCGCAGATACGCAGTATTTT
TRBV13,.,TRBJ1-3,TRBD1,CASRRSGTVGNTIYF,TGTGCCAGCAGAAGGTCCGGGACAGTAGGAAACACCATATATTTT
TRBV5-5,.,TRBJ2-3,TRBD2,CASSRGLVGTDTQYF,TGTGCCAGCAGCAGGGGACTAGTCGGCACAGATACGCAGTATTTT
TRBV5-6,.,TRBJ1-1,.,CASRIRLNTEAFF,TGTGCCAGCAGGATCCGACTGAACACTGAAGCTTTCTTT
TRBV6-1,.,TRBJ1-2,.,CASKPGNGYTF,TGTGCCAGCAAGCCAGGGAATGGCTACACCTTC
TRBV20-1,.,TRBJ2-5,.,CSARATSQETQYF,TGCAGTGCTAGAGCGACTAGCCAAGAGACCCAGTACTTC
TRBV6-2/TRBV6-3,few,TRBJ2-1,TRBD1,CASSYSPGQDYNEQFF,TGTGCCAGCAGTTACTCCCCGGGACAGGACTACAATGAGCAGTTCTTC
TRBV10-3,once,TRBJ2-3,.,CAIGEERGRDTQYF,TGTGCCATCGGTGAGGAACGGGGCAGGGATACGCAGTATTTT
TRBV28,.,TRBJ1-5,TRBD1,CASSLRGQGNQPQHF,TGTGCCAGCAGTTTAAGGGGACAGGGCAATCAGCCCCAGCATTTT
TRBV11-1,.,TRBJ2-3,TRBD2,CASSLGVGTSGSADTQYF,TGTGCCAGCAGCTTAGGGGTCGGGACTAGCGGGAGTGCAGATACGCAGTATTTT
TRBV7-2,few,TRBJ2-7,.,CASSPDGDPFYEQYF,TGTGCCAGCAGCCCGGACGGTGACCCTTTCTACGAGCAGTACTTC
TRBV30,.,TRBJ2-2,.,CAWSGDWASSGTGELFF,TGTGCCTGGAGTGGGGACTGGGCTTCCTCGGGGACCGGGGAGCTGTTTTTT
TRBV20-1,few,TRBJ2-3,TRBD2,CMFLRRGADTQYF,TGCATGTTCCTTCGTCGGGGGGCAGATACGCAGTATTTT
TRBV20-1,few,TRBJ2-1,TRBD2,CSARDSGGSSSYNEQFF,TGCAGTGCTAGAGATAGCGGGGGGTCTAGCTCCTACAATGAGCAGTTCTTC
TRBV30,.,TRBJ2-5,.,CAWSDPSGGETQYF,TGTGCCTGGAGTGACCCTTCCGGGGGAGAGACCCAGTACTTC
TRBV30,.,TRBJ2-7,TRBD1,CAWGQGTYEQYF,TGTGCCTGGGGACAGGGTACCTACGAGCAGTACTTC
TRBV20-1,.,TRBJ2-3,TRBD2,CSATKGTSSTDTQYF,TGCAGTGCTACCAAAGGGACTAGTAGTACAGATACGCAGTATTTT
TRBV29-1,many,TRBJ2-1,.,CSVESHNEQFF,TGCAGCGTTGAGTCCCACAATGAGCAGTTCTTC
TRBV3-1,few,TRBJ1-2,.,CASSQSAVHYGYTF,TGTGCCAGCAGCCAATCTGCGGTTCACTATGGCTACACCTTC
TRBV14,.,TRBJ2-5,TRBD2,CASSPAGLLADTQYF,TGTGCCAGCAGCCCCGCGGGACTACTTGCAGATACGCAGTACTTC
TRBV20-1,.,TRBJ1-3,.,CSARATASGNTIYF,TGCAGTGCTAGAGCCACTGCCTCTGGAAACACCATATATTTT
TRBV6-6,.,TRBJ2-3,TRBD2,CASRTILAGKSTDTQYF,TGTGCCAGCAGGACCATACTAGCGGGAAAAAGCACAGATACGCAGTATTTT
TRBV19,.,TRBJ2-7,.,CASDMGSADEQYF,TGTGCCAGTGATATGGGATCGGCGGACGAGCAGTACTTC
TRBV20-1,few,TRBJ2-7,.,CSAETGIGEQYF,TGCAGTGCAGAAACAGGGATCGGCGAGCAGTACTTC
TRBV15,few,TRBJ1-5,TRBD1,CATSRQTGAPNQPQHF,TGTGCCACCAGCAGGCAGACAGGGGCCCCCAATCAGCCCCAGCATTTT
TRBV7-8,few,TRBJ2-2,.,CASASYTGELFF,TGTGCCAGCGCCTCTTACACCGGGGAGCTGTTTTTT
TRBV20-1,.,TRBJ2-5,.,CSAPDSWEQYF,TGCAGTGCACCTGACAGTTGGGAGCAGTACTTC
TRBV7-8,.,TRBJ1-5,.,CASSLVASSAPQHF,TGTGCCAGCAGCTTAGTGGCCTCCTCTGCGCCCCAGCATTTT
TRBV15,.,TRBJ2-5,.,CATREWGQETQYF,TGTGCCACCAGGGAGTGGGGTCAAGAGACCCAGTACTTC
TRBV24-1,.,TRBJ2-7,.,CATSRGEWAETYEQYF,TGTGCCACCAGTAGAGGAGAATGGGCGGAGACCTACGAGCAGTACTTC
TRBV7-9,.,TRBJ2-1,.,CVSSLWGAYEQFF,TGTGTCAGCAGCTTATGGGGGGCATACGAGCAGTTCTTC
TRBV2,.,TRBJ1-2,TRBD1,CAREGQVNYGYTF,TGTGCCAGAGAGGGACAGGTTAACTATGGCTACACCTTC
TRBV14,.,TRBJ2-6,.,CASSQALPTNVLTF,TGTGCCAGCAGCCAAGCCCTTCCCACCAACGTCCTGACTTTC
TRBV2,few,TRBJ1-6,TRBD1,CASRATGRRNSPLHF,TGTGCCAGCAGGGCGACAGGGAGAAGGAATTCACCCCTCCACTTT
TRBV5-1,few,TRBJ1-1,.,CASSLEGGTMNTEAFF,TGCGCCAGCAGCTTGGAAGGGGGGACCATGAACACTGAAGCTTTCTTT
TRBV27,once,TRBJ1-2,.,CASSLGRHYGYTF,TGTGCCAGCAGTTTAGGACGGCACTATGGCTACACCTTC
TRBV6-2/TRBV6-3,few,TRBJ1-1,TRBD1,CASRPPTGRLETEAFF,TGTGCCAGCAGGCCCCCGACAGGGCGATTGGAAACTGAAGCTTTCTTT
TRBV20-1,.,TRBJ2-5,TRBD2,CSARDKTSGGASETQYF,TGCAGTGCTAGAGATAAAACTAGCGGGGGGGCCTCAGAGACCCAGTACTTC
TRBV27,.,TRBJ1-1,.,CATLRNTEAFF,TGTGCCACCCTGCGAAACACTGAAGCTTTCTTT
TRBV29-1,few,TRBJ2-7,TRBD2,CSVVGLAGAYEQYF,TGCAGCGTTGTTGGACTAGCGGGGGCGTACGAGCAGTACTTC
TRBV9,.,TRBJ2-2,.,CASSVPELGGGELFF,TGTGCCAGCAGCGTTCCTGAGCTCGGCGGAGGGGAGCTGTTTTTT
TRBV4-1,many,TRBJ2-7,TRBD1,CASRQPGQGSYEQYF,TGCGCCAGCAGACAACCGGGACAGGGTTCCTACGAGCAGTACTTC